These 20 T cell receptor beta chains originate from one sample sequenced in a study of tissue T cells after allogeneic stem cell transplantation. Using immunoSEQ multiplex PCR, the repertoire was profiled, and TCRdb retains in-frame clones only, with some absent. The data show some 9,800 clones, 65% seen once. Sequencing was performed on tissue from the stomach, taken at autopsy. The receptors were gathered from a male donor aged 60 or over with lung cancer.

The chain recombines TRBV10-3 with TRBJ1-1; possibly TRBD1 for D (5 bases). The CDR3 contains 16 residues. Germline V CDR1 and CDR2: ENHRY, SYGVKD. Trimming removed 4 bases at V and 3 bases at J, with 18 bases between. The CDR3 DNA follows: TGTGCCATCAGTGCCCGGGACGGGGCATCGGACACTGAAGCTTTCTTT. Translation gives CAISARDGASDTEAFF.

V usage is TRBV5-1 and J usage is TRBJ2-2, with D unclear. CDR1 and CDR2 (germline): SGHRS, YFSETQ. The ends were cut back, 3 bases at V and 2 bases at J, with 11 bases in the middle. The CDR3 has 15 residues. The CDR3 DNA follows: TGCGCCAGCAGCTATAGCCAGAGTAACACCGGGGAGCTGTTTTTT. Protein product: CASSYSQSNTGELFF.

The V gene is TRBV25-1, the J gene TRBJ1-1; possibly TRBD1 for D (6 bases). This CDR3 has 15 residues. CDR1 is MGHDK and CDR2 is SYGVNS in the germline V gene. V was pared by 6 bases and J by 7 bases, with 21 bases between. In DNA, the CDR3 is TGTGCCAGCAGGACCCGGGGGGCGGGAAGTGATGAAGCTTTCTTT. This translates into CASRTRGAGSDEAFF.

V usage is TRBV4-1 and J usage is TRBJ2-7; 8 positions agree with TRBD2. The V segment lost 4 bases and the J segment 4 bases; nucleotides outside the gene matches: 15. Germline CDR1 and CDR2: MGHRA and YSYEKL. This CDR3 is 17 amino acids long. The CDR3 nucleotides read TGCGCCAGCAGCCCCTTACTAACCCCGGGACTAGTTTACGAGCAGTACTTC. Protein: CASSPLLTPGLVYEQYF.

The chain links TRBV28 to TRBJ2-7, with 7 bases that match TRBD2. Germline V CDR1 and CDR2: MDHEN, SYDVKM. The CDR3 covers 14 residues. Trimming removed 7 bases from V and 4 bases from J; junction bases left unmatched: 10. CDR3 region: CASKTVGGLYEQYF. The CDR3 DNA reads TGTGCCAGCAAGACGGTGGGAGGGTTGTACGAGCAGTACTTC.

The chain recombines TRBV28 with TRBJ1-5; possible D gene TRBD1, 5 bases. Trimming cost V 2 bases and J 6 bases, with 17 bases left between them. Germline V lookup: CDR1 MDHEN, CDR2 SYDVKM. The CDR3 consists of 16 residues. In nucleotides, the CDR3 is TGTGCCAGCAGTTTACCAGGGCGGGTGGTTGGTCAGCCCCAGCATTTT. Its protein is CASSLPGRVVGQPQHF.

The CDR3 here is CATSRSGWSQYF. The DNA of the CDR3 is TGTGCCACCAGCAGATCCGGGTGGTCCCAGTACTTC. The chain is built from TRBV15 and TRBJ2-5; D gene ambiguous. Trimming took off 2 bases at V and 9 bases at J, with 10 bases between the two ends. There are 12 residues in the CDR3. Germline-derived CDR1 and CDR2 are LNHNV and YYDKDF (reference sequence).

The chain links TRBV5-5 to TRBJ2-5, with 11 bases that match TRBD2. This CDR3 is 16 amino acids long. V trimming: 1 base; J trimming: 4 bases; junction bases outside the gene matches: 6. Germline-derived CDR1 and CDR2 are SGHKS and YYEKEE (reference sequence). The CDR3 DNA follows: TGTGCCAGCAGCTTGTTTTTACTAGCGGGAGTAGAGACCCAGTACTTC. Translating it yields CASSLFLLAGVETQYF.

V usage is TRBV6-5 and J usage is TRBJ1-1; TRBD1 agrees at 7 bases. V lost 8 bases to trimming and J lost 5 bases; unmatched junction nucleotides: 11. The CDR3 length is 14 residues. Germline CDR1 is MNHEY and CDR2 is SVGAGI. The CDR3 here is CASRWDSKWTEAFF. The CDR3 coding sequence is TGTGCCAGCCGCTGGGACAGCAAATGGACTGAAGCTTTCTTT.

This clone was counted between two and nine times. The V call is TRBV4-3, the J call TRBJ1-1; D unresolved. Trimming pared 3 bases from V and 4 bases from J, leaving 12 bases between. This CDR3 comprises 14 residues. Germline loops: CDR1 LGHNA, CDR2 YSLEER. The CDR3 sequence is CASSHDRASTEAFF. For the CDR3, the DNA is TGCGCCAGCAGCCATGACCGGGCCAGCACTGAAGCTTTCTTT.

The rearrangement uses TRBV10-3 and TRBJ2-7; D may be TRBD1 or TRBD2 (5 bases each). Germline values: CDR1 ENHRY, CDR2 SYGVKD. V shed 6 bases and J shed 2 bases, with 8 bases lying between them. The CDR3 is made up of 12 amino acids. CDR3 sequence (DNA): TGTGCCATCAGAGGGACGGCCTACGAGCAGTACTTC. Its translation is CAIRGTAYEQYF.

The J gene is TRBJ1-4, the V gene TRBV5-1; weak D call: TRBD1 (5 bases). The ends were cut back, 4 bases at V and 5 bases at J, with 15 bases in the middle. Germline lookup yields CDR1 SGHRS and CDR2 YFSETQ. The CDR3 totals 15 residues. Written as DNA, the CDR3 is TGCGCCAGCAGCGGACATGGGGTTTTAAATGAAAAACTGTTTTTT. It is translated as CASSGHGVLNEKLFF.

J is TRBJ2-5 and V is TRBV25-1; TRBD2 might be the D (6 bases). Deletions cut 4 bases from V and 1 base from J, with 10 bases between. This CDR3 comprises 14 residues. Germline CDR1 MGHDK, CDR2 SYGVNS. CDR3 region: CASSARDSQETQYF. In DNA, the CDR3 is TGTGCCAGCAGTGCCCGGGACTCCCAAGAGACCCAGTACTTC.

The table lists this clone with a few counts. This chain links TRBV7-2 with TRBJ1-3; D uncertain. Germline V gene lookup returns CDR1 SGHTA and CDR2 FQGNSA. V was cut by 4 bases and J by 0 bases, with 10 bases left in between. The length of the CDR3 is 15 residues. The CDR3 protein is CASSSDNHSGNTIYF. The CDR3 DNA follows: TGTGCCAGCAGCTCCGACAACCACTCTGGAAACACCATATATTTT.

The chain is built from TRBV27 and TRBJ2-1, with D perhaps TRBD1 (5 bases). Germline V lookup: CDR1 MNHEY, CDR2 SMNVEV (reference sequence). The CDR3 length is 15 residues. V lost 1 base and J lost 1, with 8 bases in between. The CDR3 DNA reads TGTGCCAGCAGTTTATACAGGCCTTCCTACAATGAGCAGTTCTTC. This sequence encodes CASSLYRPSYNEQFF.

The rearrangement joins TRBV7-2 to TRBJ2-5; D not resolved. Trimming shortened V by 2 bases and J by 5 bases, and 12 bases separated the two germline ends. Germline CDR1 SGHTA, CDR2 FQGNSA. This CDR3 has 14 residues. As DNA, the CDR3 is TGTGCCAGCAGCTTAAACCTCCTGGGGGAGACCCAGTACTTC. Its translation is CASSLNLLGETQYF.

This chain uses TRBV20-1 with TRBJ2-6; maybe TRBD1 (6 bases). The germline V gene encodes CDR1 DFQATT and CDR2 SNEGSKA (reference sequence). V lost 3 bases to trimming and J lost 2 bases, with 8 bases between them. The length of the CDR3 is 14 residues. For the CDR3, the DNA is TGCAGTGCTAGTACAGGGACTGGGGCCAACGTCCTGACTTTC. This codes for CSASTGTGANVLTF.

The genes are TRBV6-2 or TRBV6-3 and TRBJ2-5; D may be TRBD1 or TRBD2 (6 bases each). CDR1 is MNHEY, CDR2 SVGEGT, per germline. Trimming cost V 2 bases and J 7 bases, with 17 bases left between them. The CDR3 covers 15 residues. CDR3 nucleotide sequence: TGTGCCAGCAGTTACGGGGCCGGAGGGGGAGTGACCCAGTACTTC. It specifies CASSYGAGGGVTQYF.

This clone showed up just a few times. The chain has TRBV9 and TRBJ1-4; TRBD1 is a possible D gene (6 bases). This CDR3 is built from 16 residues. With 0 bases removed from V and 3 bases from J, the gap between germline ends came to 12 bases. Germline CDR1 is SGDLS and CDR2 is YYNGEE. As DNA, the CDR3 is TGTGCCAGCAGCGTAGAAGGCAGGGGACCTAATGAAAAACTGTTTTTT. Translating gives CASSVEGRGPNEKLFF.

This chain uses TRBV6-5 with TRBJ2-7; 9 positions match TRBD1. The CDR3 covers 13 residues. Looked up from germline, CDR1 is MNHEY and CDR2 is SVGAGI. The ends lost 9 bases at V and 5 bases at J; junction bases unmatched: 8. The CDR3, as DNA: TGTGCCAGTACCGGGACAGGGTTAAACGAGCAGTACTTC. Its translation is CASTGTGLNEQYF.